Listed here are 18 T cell receptor beta chains from one sample, sequenced in a study of patients and donors after allogeneic stem cell transplantation. MiXCR, applied by TCRdb to the RT-PCR reads, yields one record per CDR3 protein. The sample includes about a million distinct CDR3 sequences, about a sixth of them seen just once. Sequencing was performed on blood, either unsorted or a sorted T cell fraction (not recorded which). Source of these receptors: a human donor who was either an allogeneic HSCT recipient or a stem cell or donor lymphocyte infusion donor (not recorded which). It is not recorded whose cells these are; they may come from a transplant donor.

V and J are TRBV12-3 or TRBV12-4 and TRBJ1-5, with TRBD1 matching 9 bases. This CDR3 has 15 residues. The J segment lost 7 bases and the V segment lost 6 bases, leaving 10 bases of the junction unmatched. The CDR3 DNA is TGTGCCAGCAGCAAAAAGGACAGGGGCGGACAGCCCCAGCATTTT. Protein product: CASSKKDRGGQPQHF.

The table lists this clonotype with a few counts. The rearrangement links TRBV4-3 to TRBJ1-4; 9 nucleotides match TRBD1. V lost 0 bases and J lost 7; bases outside the gene matches: 3. Per germline, CDR1 LGHNA and CDR2 YSLEER. The CDR3 is 15 residues long. The DNA of the CDR3 is TGCGCCAGCAGCCAAGAGGACAGGGGACGTGAAAAACTGTTTTTT. This sequence encodes CASSQEDRGREKLFF.

This sequence joins TRBV2 and TRBJ2-1, with 9 bases fitting TRBD1. The length of the CDR3 is 15 residues. The trim removed 6 bases at V and 5 bases at J, leaving 8 bases unmatched. The V gene's germline CDR1 is SNHLY and CDR2 FYNNEI. In DNA form, the CDR3 reads TGTGCCAGCAGGGTAGGACAGGGGTCAGACAATGAGCAGTTCTTC. It encodes CASRVGQGSDNEQFF.

The chain couples TRBV6-5 to TRBJ1-1; no clear D. The CDR3 runs 12 residues. Germline V gene data show CDR1 as MNHEY and CDR2 as SVGAGI. V lost 6 bases and J 7 bases, leaving 12 bases between the germline ends. DNA of the CDR3: TGTGCCAGCAGCCCCCGGTGGAATGAAGCTTTCTTT. Protein product: CASSPRWNEAFF.

V and J are TRBV20-1 and TRBJ1-1; D not certain. This CDR3 has 13 residues. V was clipped by 3 bases and J by 3 bases, with 11 bases between them. Germline assignment: CDR1 DFQATT and CDR2 SNEGSKA (reference sequence). CDR3 residues: CSASNTADTEAFF. The CDR3 DNA reads TGCAGTGCTAGTAATACGGCAGACACTGAAGCTTTCTTT.

CDR3 bases: TGTGCCAGCAGGCCTCCGGGTAGGTCGGCCGGGGAGCTGTTTTTT. Translating gives CASRPPGRSAGELFF. J is TRBJ2-2 and V is TRBV12-3 or TRBV12-4; D ambiguous. V lost 6 bases, J lost 6 bases, and 17 bases lay in between. This CDR3 contains 15 residues.

This chain uses TRBV6-2 or TRBV6-3 with TRBJ1-5; no clear D. The CDR3 totals 13 residues. CDR1 is MNHEY and CDR2 is SVGEGT in the germline V gene. The V gene lost 4 bases and the J gene lost 3 bases, with 7 bases spanning the gap. CDR3 protein: CASSSRLNQPQHF. DNA for the CDR3: TGTGCCAGCAGTTCCAGGCTCAATCAGCCCCAGCATTTT.

This clonotype was detected a few times. J is TRBJ2-7 and V is TRBV2; 7 nucleotides match TRBD1. Germline assignment: CDR1 SNHLY and CDR2 FYNNEI. V was pared by 9 bases and J by 3 bases, with 17 bases of the junction left unmatched. CDR3 size: 16 residues. CDR3 loop: CASSNNQVTGRYEQYF. Written as DNA, the CDR3 is TGTGCCAGTAGTAATAATCAAGTGACAGGGCGCTACGAGCAGTACTTC.

The V gene is TRBV9, the J gene TRBJ2-7; TRBD2 matches 8 bases. This CDR3 has 15 residues. V shed 0 bases, J shed 7 bases, and the junction held 9 bases outside the gene matches. Per germline, CDR1 SGDLS and CDR2 YYNGEE. The CDR3 region is CASSVAGTRGWEQYF. In DNA form, the CDR3 reads TGTGCCAGCAGCGTAGCCGGGACTAGAGGATGGGAGCAGTACTTC.

V and J are TRBV6-1 and TRBJ1-2; no definite D call. V gave up 1 base and J gave up 6 bases, with 9 bases separating them. The CDR3 loop spans 13 amino acids. Per germline, CDR1 MNHNS and CDR2 SASEGT. The CDR3 spells CASSEVPYDGYTF. The CDR3 DNA reads as TGTGCCAGCAGTGAAGTCCCCTATGATGGCTACACCTTC.

The V gene is TRBV20-1, the J gene TRBJ1-6, with unresolved D. The germline V and J ends were trimmed by 6 bases and 10 bases, with 16 bases remaining between them. The CDR3 contains 13 residues. CDR1 is DFQATT, CDR2 SNEGSKA, per germline (reference sequence). CDR3: CSAHEDTLSPLHF. CDR3 DNA sequence: TGCAGTGCCCACGAAGACACCCTCTCACCCCTCCACTTT.

The V gene is TRBV7-3, the J gene TRBJ2-1, with 10 bases aligning to TRBD2. Germline V gene sequence: CDR1 SGHTA, CDR2 FQGTGA. V was pared by 2 bases and J by 7 bases, with 8 bases of the junction left unmatched. The CDR3 contains 16 residues. The CDR3: CASSLASGRAGNEQFF. Written as DNA, the CDR3 is TGTGCCAGCAGCTTAGCAAGCGGGAGGGCTGGGAATGAGCAGTTCTTC.

This clonotype showed up many times. The J gene is TRBJ2-1, the V gene TRBV12-3 or TRBV12-4; 9 nucleotides match TRBD2. V lost 5 bases and J lost 4; bases outside the gene matches: 18. The length of the CDR3 is 19 residues. The CDR3 DNA sequence: TGTGCCAGCAGTCATGGGGGTGGTAGCGGGAGATCTAGGTACAATGAGCAGTTCTTC. This encodes CASSHGGGSGRSRYNEQFF.

The rearrangement uses TRBV11-3 and TRBJ1-1; D is ambiguous. Between the trimmed V and J ends, which lost 5 bases and 1 base, there was a span of 8 bases. The CDR3 has 13 residues. CDR1 and CDR2 (germline): SGHNT, YENEEA. Here the CDR3 DNA reads TGTGCCAGCAGCCTGCAGTGGAACACTGAAGCTTTCTTT. It specifies CASSLQWNTEAFF.

The chain is built from TRBV14 and TRBJ2-7; 10 bases are a match to TRBD1. The germline V gene encodes CDR1 SGHDN and CDR2 FVKESK. The CDR3 length is 15 residues. Trimming removed 5 bases from V and 6 bases from J; junction bases left unmatched: 10. CDR3 residues: CASSATGGTGVEQYF. The CDR3 DNA reads TGTGCCAGCAGCGCAACCGGCGGGACAGGGGTCGAGCAGTACTTC.

The V call is TRBV5-1, the J call TRBJ2-3, with 8 positions matching TRBD1. Per the germline V gene, CDR1 is SGHRS and CDR2 is YFSETQ. The junction had 6 bases not matched to a gene; V was cut back by 4 bases and J by 2 bases. The CDR3 is 15 residues long. The CDR3 region is CASSNQGAHTDTQYF. The CDR3 nucleotides read TGCGCCAGCAGCAATCAGGGGGCGCACACAGATACGCAGTATTTT.

V and J are TRBV21-1 and TRBJ2-7. TRBV21-1 is a pseudogene. The CDR3 is made up of 13 amino acids. CDR3 sequence (DNA): TGTGCCAGCAGCAAGTCTTTTCACTACGAGCAGTACTTC. Translated: CASSKSFHYEQYF.

This clonotype was observed many times. V usage is TRBV12-3 or TRBV12-4 and J usage is TRBJ2-1, with D uncertain. The V and J ends lost 3 bases and 10 bases respectively, with 10 bases between them. The CDR3 runs to 12 residues. CDR3 residues: CASSFAYREQFF. The CDR3 nucleotides are TGTGCCAGCAGTTTCGCCTACCGCGAGCAGTTCTTC.